A selection of T cell receptor beta chains follows, all from one sample in a study of a mutant IDH1 vaccine in newly diagnosed glioma. TCRdb's table, derived via immunoSEQ multiplex PCR, lists solely in-frame clones and lacks some. Of roughly 25,000 clones listed, 93% are singletons. Sequencing used PBMCs, obtained from a glioma patient treated with radiotherapy, temozolomide or both. The receptor source for this set is a man aged 40-55 years with glioma. Each CDR3 is given with its conserved first and last residue. A D gene is named only where the DNA matches it firmly. Rows may omit the clone size; those that give it use once, few, many or a size class.

TGTGCCTGGAGTATCCTTGCGGGGGGTAACAATGAGCAGTTCTTC CAWSILAGGNNEQFF TRBJ2-1 TRBV30 TRBD2 .
TGTGCCAGCAGTTTAAATGGCTTGGGCAGATCCAACTATGGCTACACCTTC CASSLNGLGRSNYGYTF TRBJ1-2 TRBV27 . .
TGTGCCAGCAGCAATTCGGGACAGGGCATGGACGAGCAGTACTTC CASSNSGQGMDEQYF TRBJ2-7 TRBV28 TRBD1 .
TGTGCCAGTAGTATAGAGCCGAACACTGAAGCTTTCTTT CASSIEPNTEAFF TRBJ1-1 TRBV19 . .
TGTGCCAGCACCCCCGGGGATCAAGAGACCCAGTACTTC CASTPGDQETQYF TRBJ2-5 TRBV7-9 . .
TGTGCCAGCAGTTACGGGGGGATTAATGGCTACACCTTC CASSYGGINGYTF TRBJ1-2 TRBV6-5 . .
TGCGCCAGCAGCCAAGACCAGGACCTTGAAGCTTTCTTT CASSQDQDLEAFF TRBJ1-1 TRBV4-1 . .
TGTGCCAGCAGTTTGGCTGGGACAGCCTATGGCTACACCTTC CASSLAGTAYGYTF TRBJ1-2 TRBV27 TRBD1 .
TGTGCCAGCAGCAGCTACACAGGGGGGTCCTACGAGCAGTACTTC CASSSYTGGSYEQYF TRBJ2-7 TRBV6-1 TRBD1 .
TGCGCCAGCAGCTTGGGGGCCGGGACTGAAGCTTTCTTT CASSLGAGTEAFF TRBJ1-1 TRBV5-1 . .
TGTGCCAGCAGTGAACGAGGGGTGGAGGAAAAACTGTTTTTT CASSERGVEEKLFF TRBJ1-4 TRBV2 . .
TGTGCCAGTAGTATCACCGGGACAGGGGACTACGAGCAGTACTTC CASSITGTGDYEQYF TRBJ2-7 TRBV19 TRBD1 .
TGCGCCAGCAGCTCCGGGACTAGCAATATGGATACGCAGTATTTT CASSSGTSNMDTQYF TRBJ2-3 TRBV5-1 TRBD2 .
TGTGCCAGCAGCGAAATGGGACTAGCGGGAGGGCCCTGGTACAATGAGCAGTTCTTC CASSEMGLAGGPWYNEQFF TRBJ2-1 TRBV5-8 TRBD2 .
TGCGCCAGCAGCTTGGGGCTGGGAGGCGGATTCTACGAGCAGTACTTC CASSLGLGGGFYEQYF TRBJ2-7 TRBV5-1 . .
TGTGCCAGCAGTTACGGGGTCACCGGGGAGCTGTTTTTT CASSYGVTGELFF TRBJ2-2 TRBV6-5 . .
TGTGCCAGCTCACCCCTGCCTAGCAGCACAGATACGCAGTATTTT CASSPLPSSTDTQYF TRBJ2-3 TRBV18 . .
TGTGCCAGTAGTATAGTGTGGGGGAGCCCAGATACGCAGTATTTT CASSIVWGSPDTQYF TRBJ2-3 TRBV19 . .
TGTGCCAGTAGTATGACAGTTCTTACCGGGGAGCTGTTTTTT CASSMTVLTGELFF TRBJ2-2 TRBV19 . .
TGTGCCAGCAGTTACACTCAGGGTTTGGGGGGCTACACCTTC CASSYTQGLGGYTF TRBJ1-2 TRBV6-5 . .
TGTGCCAGCAGCGCCGGGGACACGATATTAGAAGCTTTCTTT CASSAGDTILEAFF TRBJ1-1 TRBV9 . .
TGTGCCAGCAGCTTAACCCTAGCGGCCCAAGAGACCCAGTACTTC CASSLTLAAQETQYF TRBJ2-5 TRBV7-3 TRBD2 .
TGTGCCAGCAAACGGTGGGGAGACAATGAGCAGTTCTTC CASKRWGDNEQFF TRBJ2-1 TRBV5-4 . .
TGTGCCACCGCCCCGGGACTAGCGGAAGAGGAGAACTCTGGGGCCAACGTCCTGACTTTC CATAPGLAEEENSGANVLTF TRBJ2-6 TRBV15 TRBD2 .
TGTGCCAGCAGCGACAGGGCGCAAGAGACCCAGTACTTC CASSDRAQETQYF TRBJ2-5 TRBV7-7 TRBD1 .
TGTGCCAGCGCGGTACAGGGTGGGGAGCTGTTTTTT CASAVQGGELFF TRBJ2-2 TRBV2 . .
TGTGCCAGCAGTGAAGGGACAGGGGAAACGAATGAGCAGTTCTTC CASSEGTGETNEQFF TRBJ2-1 TRBV2 TRBD1 few
TGTGCCTGGGCCACTTCCGGAAACATTCAGTACTTC CAWATSGNIQYF TRBJ2-4 TRBV30 . .
TGTGCCAGCAGTCCCCAGGTTGCGGGTCAGCCCCAGCATTTT CASSPQVAGQPQHF TRBJ1-5 TRBV27 . .
TGTGCCAGCAGCTTGGGGCTAGCGGGAGACCTCTACGAGCAGTACTTC CASSLGLAGDLYEQYF TRBJ2-7 TRBV5-4 TRBD2 .
TGTGCCAGCAGTCAAGGCCAGGGAGTATACGAGCAGTACTTC CASSQGQGVYEQYF TRBJ2-7 TRBV6-5 . .
TGTGCCAGCACCCCAGGGACACAAGCTAACTATGGCTACACCTTC CASTPGTQANYGYTF TRBJ1-2 TRBV7-8 . .
TGTGCCAGCAGCCGAGATTTGGGGGTACATGGAAAACTGTTTTTT CASSRDLGVHGKLFF TRBJ1-4 TRBV7-9 . .
TGTGCTAGTGGTTTGGTACAGGGAAGGGCGGATGAGCAGTTCTTC CASGLVQGRADEQFF TRBJ2-1 TRBV12-5 . .
TGTGCCTGGCGTAGCGGGGGTGATACGCAGTATTTT CAWRSGGDTQYF TRBJ2-3 TRBV30 TRBD2 .
TGTGCCAGCACCCCCAGCACTCCCTTTAAGGCTTTCTTT CASTPSTPFKAFF TRBJ1-1 TRBV7-9 . .
TGTGCCAGCAGCGCACAGGGACTGATTAATGAAAAACTGTTTTTT CASSAQGLINEKLFF TRBJ1-4 TRBV9 . .
TGTGCCAGCAGCCCTATTCGGCCTAGCACAGATACGCAGTATTTT CASSPIRPSTDTQYF TRBJ2-3 TRBV7-9 . .
TGTGCCAGCAGCGTGGACCCAGGGGCTCGGAATGAGCAGTTCTTC CASSVDPGARNEQFF TRBJ2-1 TRBV9 . once